A single sample is the source of the 16 T cell receptor beta chains below, sequenced in a study of T cells in Graves' hyperthyroidism and ophthalmopathy. Amplified TCR beta CDR3 regions came from RNA transcripts. First-round RT-PCR targeting the TCR CDR3 was performed with the HTBI primer set. Using its own MiXCR run on the multiplex PCR reads, TCRdb lists one record per CDR3 protein. The sample has hundreds of thousands of distinct CDR3 sequences, approximately 16% seen once. Sequenced material: blood. The receptor source for this set is a woman aged 18-35 years with Graves' hyperthyroidism.

This clonotype turned up a few times. The chain links TRBV7-9 to TRBJ2-3; D uncertain. V was shortened by 5 bases and J by 0 bases, with 12 bases between the two germline ends. CDR1 SEHNR and CDR2 FQNEAQ come from the germline V gene (reference sequence). CDR3 length equals 15 residues. The CDR3 sequence: CASSRTMGSTDTQYF. The CDR3 nucleotides are TGTGCCAGCAGCCGTACTATGGGTAGCACAGATACGCAGTATTTT.

V usage is TRBV19 and J usage is TRBJ2-2; 11 positions match TRBD2. V was pared by 3 bases and J by 6 bases, with 3 bases of the junction left unmatched. CDR1 and CDR2 (germline): LNHDA, SQIVND (reference sequence). This CDR3 is 15 amino acids long. CDR3 protein: CASSILAGGPGELFF. CDR3 DNA sequence: TGTGCCAGTAGTATTCTAGCGGGAGGCCCCGGGGAGCTGTTTTTT.

This clonotype was counted many times. J is TRBJ2-7 and V is TRBV27; the match to TRBD2 covers 8 bases. The CDR3 length is 15 residues. Germline trimming cut 2 bases from V and 0 bases from J; bases unmatched to any gene: 3. Germline V gene sequence: CDR1 MNHEY, CDR2 SMNVEV (reference sequence). The CDR3 DNA reads TGTGCCAGCAGTTTAATAGCGGGGCTCTCCTACGAGCAGTACTTC. Protein: CASSLIAGLSYEQYF.

The rearrangement joins TRBV3-1 to TRBJ2-2; D is tentatively TRBD1 or TRBD2 (6 bases each). The CDR3 runs to 15 residues. The germline V and J ends were trimmed by 2 bases and 6 bases, with 13 bases remaining between them. The V gene's germline CDR1 is LGHDT and CDR2 YNNKEL (reference sequence). The CDR3 bases are TGTGCCAGCAGCCAACGGCACAGGGAGGCCGGGGAGCTGTTTTTT. It codes for CASSQRHREAGELFF.

This clonotype was observed a handful of times. For the CDR3, the DNA is TGTGCCATCAGGGGACAGGGGGAGGATAATTCACCCCTCCACTTT. Its translation is CAIRGQGEDNSPLHF. This chain uses TRBV10-3 with TRBJ1-6; 11 bases are a match to TRBD1. J gave up 5 bases and V 6 bases, and 3 bases lay outside the gene matches. The CDR3 sequence is 15 residues long. Germline V gene data show CDR1 as ENHRY and CDR2 as SYGVKD.

This sequence joins TRBV12-3 or TRBV12-4 and TRBJ2-3; no definite D call. V was trimmed by 2 bases and J by 4 bases, leaving 4 bases between them. The CDR3 is made up of 12 amino acids. For the CDR3, the DNA is TGTGCCAGCAGTTTAATGTCAGATACGCAGTATTTT. It encodes CASSLMSDTQYF.

The sample holds a few counts of this clonotype. J is TRBJ2-1 and V is TRBV6-1; 8 positions agree with TRBD2. V dropped 2 bases and J dropped 3; count of bases not matched to a gene: 6. This CDR3 contains 16 residues. Germline CDR1 MNHNS, CDR2 SASEGT. The CDR3 DNA reads TGTGCCAGCAGTGAACGGTCTCGGGGGGGCTACAATGAGCAGTTCTTC. This codes for CASSERSRGGYNEQFF.

Remarks on this clonotype: This may arise from a read error, as a much more abundant clone is one base away. The J gene is TRBJ2-5, the V gene TRBV11-3; TRBD1 is a possible D gene (5 bases). V was trimmed by 6 bases and J by 4 bases, leaving 15 bases between them. In germline, CDR1 is SGHNT, CDR2 YENEEA. The CDR3 has 14 amino acids. The CDR3: CASSSVGLGETQYF. CDR3 sequence (DNA): TGTGCCAGCAGTTCCGTGGGGCTGGGAGAGACCCAGTACTTC.

The chain has TRBV6-6 and TRBJ1-2; tentative D call: TRBD1 (6 bases). The ends were cut back, 2 bases at V and 7 bases at J, with 14 bases in the middle. CDR3 length: 14 amino acids. The germline gives CDR1 MNHNY, CDR2 SVGAGI (reference sequence). This CDR3 reads CASSYTPGVLGYTF. In DNA form, the CDR3 reads TGTGCCAGCAGTTACACCCCAGGGGTCCTTGGCTACACCTTC.

This chain joins TRBV20-1 and TRBJ1-2; perhaps TRBD1 as D (6 bases). There are 13 residues in the CDR3. The germline V gene has CDR1 DFQATT and CDR2 SNEGSKA (reference sequence). The V and J ends lost 6 bases and 2 bases respectively, with 13 bases between them. Here the CDR3 DNA reads TGCAGTGCCCCATGGGGGGCGAACTATGGCTACACCTTC. It translates to CSAPWGANYGYTF.

This clonotype has more than one count but fewer than ten. The chain joins TRBV6-1 to TRBJ2-5, with D tentatively TRBD2 (5 bases). Trimming took 2 bases from V and 7 from J, leaving 14 bases between them. The CDR3 covers 14 residues. Germline loops: CDR1 MNHNS, CDR2 SASEGT. CDR3 nucleotide sequence: TGTGCCAGCAGTGAAATCTCCCGGGGTGGGACCCAGTACTTC. It codes for CASSEISRGGTQYF.

This clonotype has more than one count but fewer than ten. V and J are TRBV19 and TRBJ2-1; either TRBD1 or TRBD2 may fit D (5 bases each). The CDR3 runs 14 residues. Germline CDR1 is LNHDA and CDR2 is SQIVND (reference sequence). V was clipped by 6 bases and J by 8 bases, with 17 bases between them. CDR3 in amino acids: CASRRDPLIDEQFF. The CDR3 DNA follows: TGTGCCAGTAGACGGGACCCCCTAATCGATGAGCAGTTCTTC.

The sample holds a few counts of this clonotype. V is TRBV10-3 and J is TRBJ2-1; the match to TRBD2 covers 12 bases. The CDR3 sequence is 16 residues long. Looked up from germline, CDR1 is ENHRY and CDR2 is SYGVKD. With V trimmed by 0 bases and J by 5 bases, 2 bases remained unmatched. Here the CDR3 reads CAISESASGRDNEQFF. Written as DNA, the CDR3 is TGTGCCATCAGTGAGTCGGCTAGCGGGAGGGACAATGAGCAGTTCTTC.

The CDR3 sequence is CASRQPGQPGNTIYF. The CDR3, as DNA: TGTGCCAGCAGACAACCAGGACAGCCCGGAAACACCATATATTTT. The chain combines TRBV28 with TRBJ1-3; possibly TRBD1 for D (6 bases). V lost 6 bases and J 4 bases, leaving 16 bases between the germline ends. CDR1 is MDHEN and CDR2 is SYDVKM in the germline V gene. CDR3 length: 15 amino acids.

This clonotype showed up just a few times. The V call is TRBV4-1, the J call TRBJ2-3; no clear D gene. The germline V gene has CDR1 MGHRA and CDR2 YSYEKL. Trimming shortened V by 11 bases and J by 4 bases, and 19 bases separated the two germline ends. CDR3 length equals 14 residues. CDR3 protein: CASVPLWVPDTQYF. The CDR3, as DNA: TGCGCCTCGGTTCCCCTCTGGGTCCCAGATACGCAGTATTTT.

This clonotype was found a few times. V gene TRBV6-1 combines with J gene TRBJ1-3; D gene unclear. Between the trimmed V and J ends, which lost 5 bases and 0 bases, there was a span of 11 bases. The CDR3 extends over 15 amino acids. Germline V lookup: CDR1 MNHNS, CDR2 SASEGT. DNA for the CDR3: TGTGCCAGCAGTAGGTCGCTAAACTCTGGAAACACCATATATTTT. Amino acid sequence: CASSRSLNSGNTIYF.